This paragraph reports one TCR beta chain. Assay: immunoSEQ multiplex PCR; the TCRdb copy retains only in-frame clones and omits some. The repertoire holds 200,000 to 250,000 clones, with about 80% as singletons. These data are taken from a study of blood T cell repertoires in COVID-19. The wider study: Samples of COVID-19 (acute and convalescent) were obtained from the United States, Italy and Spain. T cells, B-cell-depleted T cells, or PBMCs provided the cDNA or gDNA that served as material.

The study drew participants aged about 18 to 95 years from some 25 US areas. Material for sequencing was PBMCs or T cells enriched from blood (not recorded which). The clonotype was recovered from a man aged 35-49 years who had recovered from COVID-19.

The CDR3, as DNA: TGTGCCAGCAGGTGGCAGGGAAGCAATCAGCCCCAGCATTTT. It is translated as CASRWQGSNQPQHF. The chain links TRBV28 to TRBJ1-5; possibly TRBD1 for D (5 bases). This CDR3 has 14 residues. Germline V CDR1 and CDR2: MDHEN, SYDVKM. Deletions cut 6 bases from V and 1 base from J, with 10 bases between. Full variable domain (rest looked up from reference TRBV28 and TRBJ1-5): DVKVTQSSRYLVKRTGEKVFLECVQDMDHENMFWYRQDPGLGLRLIYFSYDVKMKEKGDIPEGYSVSREKKERFSLILESASTNQTSMYLCASRWQGSNQPQHFGDGTRLSIL.